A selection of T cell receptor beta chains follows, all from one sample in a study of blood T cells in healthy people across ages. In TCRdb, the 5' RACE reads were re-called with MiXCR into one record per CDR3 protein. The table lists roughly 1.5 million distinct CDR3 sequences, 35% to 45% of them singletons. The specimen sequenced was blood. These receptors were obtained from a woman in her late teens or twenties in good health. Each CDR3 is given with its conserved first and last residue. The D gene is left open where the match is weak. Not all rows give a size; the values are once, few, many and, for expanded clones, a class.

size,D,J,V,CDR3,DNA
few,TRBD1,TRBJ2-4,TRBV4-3,CASSPGQVNLAKNIQYF,TGCGCCAGCAGCCCGGGACAGGTGAATTTAGCCAAAAACATTCAGTACTTC
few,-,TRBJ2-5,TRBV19,CASKRRDQETQYF,TGTGCCAGTAAGAGGAGGGACCAAGAGACCCAGTACTTC
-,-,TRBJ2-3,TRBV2,CASVSDTQYF,TGTGCCAGCGTATCAGATACGCAGTATTTT
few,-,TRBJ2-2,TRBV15,CATRTGINTGELFF,TGTGCCACCAGGACCGGTATAAACACCGGGGAGCTGTTTTTT
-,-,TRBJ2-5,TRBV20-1,CSAGVVWETQYF,TGCAGTGCTGGGGTAGTTTGGGAGACCCAGTACTTC
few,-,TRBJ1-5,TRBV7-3,CASSLFRGQPQHF,TGTGCCAGCAGCTTATTCAGGGGACAGCCCCAGCATTTT
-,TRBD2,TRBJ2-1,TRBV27,CASRPIGLAGNEQFF,TGTGCCAGCAGACCAATAGGACTAGCGGGAAATGAGCAGTTCTTC
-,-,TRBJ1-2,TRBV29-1,CSVVSGTNGYTF,TGCAGCGTTGTGAGCGGTACGAATGGCTACACCTTC
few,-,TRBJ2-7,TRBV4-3,CASSQVYGDGYEQYF,TGCGCCAGCAGCCAAGTATACGGGGACGGCTACGAGCAGTACTTC
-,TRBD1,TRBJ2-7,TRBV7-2,CASSLGPDRDYEQYF,TGTGCCAGCAGCTTAGGCCCGGACAGGGACTACGAGCAGTACTTC
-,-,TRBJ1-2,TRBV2,CASTPLGHSYGYTF,TGTGCCAGTACTCCGTTAGGACACTCCTATGGCTACACCTTC
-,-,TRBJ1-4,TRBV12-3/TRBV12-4,CASSYRAEKLFF,TGTGCCAGCAGTTACAGGGCTGAAAAACTGTTTTTT
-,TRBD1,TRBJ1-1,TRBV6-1,CASLDRVNTEAFF,TGTGCCAGCTTGGACAGGGTGAACACTGAAGCTTTCTTT
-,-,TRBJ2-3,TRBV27,CASRTRPGATDTQYF,TGTGCCAGCAGGACCCGGCCAGGGGCAACAGATACGCAGTATTTT
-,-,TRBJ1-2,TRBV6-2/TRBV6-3,CASGPYGYTF,TGTGCCAGCGGGCCCTATGGCTACACCTTC
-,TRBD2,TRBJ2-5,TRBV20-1,CSAREPSGVETQYF,TGCAGTGCTAGAGAGCCTAGCGGGGTTGAGACCCAGTACTTC
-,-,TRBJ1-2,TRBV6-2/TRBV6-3,CASSYPGVQGYTF,TGTGCCAGCAGTTACCCAGGGGTTCAAGGCTACACCTTC